Listed here are 9 T cell receptor beta chains from one sample, sequenced in a study of cytomegalovirus exposure and HLA in healthy donors. Researchers ran the PCR with 60 Vbeta and 13 Jbeta primers. Only in-frame clones appear in the TCRdb table, and some are missing; sequencing was by immunoSEQ multiplex PCR. The sample includes about 190,000 clones, approximately 86% of them seen just once. Sequencing input: PBMCs. The receptors shown here come from a young woman in good health and CMV-seronegative.

CDR3: CASRRTYDGTEAFF. Written as DNA, the CDR3 is TGTGCCAGCAGGCGGACATACGACGGTACTGAAGCTTTCTTT. This chain uses TRBV6-1 with TRBJ1-1, with D possibly being TRBD1 (5 bases). The germline CDR1 and CDR2 sequences are MNHNS and SASEGT. The CDR3 is 14 residues long. The ends were cut back, 6 bases at V and 5 bases at J, with 16 bases in the middle.

CDR3 sequence (DNA): TGTGCCAGTAGTATGGAAACAGGCAGCTCCTACGAGCAGTACTTC. Translated, it gives CASSMETGSSYEQYF. The chain joins TRBV19 to TRBJ2-7; D is perhaps TRBD1 (5 bases). The V gene lost 3 bases and the J gene lost 0 bases, with 12 bases spanning the gap. The CDR3 extends over 15 amino acids. Germline V gives CDR1 LNHDA, CDR2 SQIVND (reference sequence).

In nucleotides, the CDR3 is TGTGCCAGCAGCCTCGGCGGACAGGGCGGCTACGAGCAGTACTTC. It yields the protein CASSLGGQGGYEQYF. This chain connects TRBV6-6 to TRBJ2-7; 8 positions match TRBD1. The CDR3 is 15 amino acids. V gave up 6 bases and J gave up 3 bases; unmatched junction bases: 10. In germline, CDR1 is MNHNY, CDR2 SVGAGI (reference sequence).

This sequence joins TRBV2 and TRBJ2-6, with D hard to call. CDR1 and CDR2 (germline): SNHLY, FYNNEI. This CDR3 is built from 14 residues. V shed 7 bases and J shed 1 base, with 8 bases lying between them. The CDR3 coding sequence is TGTGCCAGCAAGGCTAGTTCTGGGGCCAACGTCCTGACTTTC. Translated, it gives CASKASSGANVLTF.

This sequence joins TRBV2 and TRBJ2-3; 13 nucleotides align to TRBD2. V was clipped by 2 bases and J by 7 bases; unmatched bases: 21. The germline CDR1 and CDR2 sequences are SNHLY and FYNNEI. The CDR3 spans 21 residues. This CDR3 reads CASSELSGTSGIVGGLNTQYF. CDR3 nucleotides: TGTGCCAGCAGTGAACTCTCCGGGACTAGCGGGATAGTTGGGGGTTTGAATACGCAGTATTTT.

This clone was counted only a few times. The chain joins TRBV19 to TRBJ2-7; D is uncertain. Per the germline V gene, CDR1 is LNHDA and CDR2 is SQIVND (reference sequence). V was clipped by 1 base and J by 3 bases, with 7 bases between them. The CDR3 extends over 13 amino acids. The CDR3 loop reads CASSIGLLYEQYF. DNA of the CDR3: TGTGCCAGTAGTATAGGACTGCTCTACGAGCAGTACTTC.

The rearrangement joins TRBV11-2 to TRBJ2-7; TRBD2 agrees at 7 bases. The CDR3 spans 16 residues. V shed 4 bases and J 2 bases; nucleotides not matched to a gene: 11. CDR1 is SGHAT and CDR2 is FQNNGV in the germline V gene. CDR3 coding DNA: TGTGCCAGCAGCTCTGGCACCGGGACTACAACCTACGAGCAGTACTTC. Encoded protein: CASSSGTGTTTYEQYF.

This chain connects TRBV5-6 to TRBJ2-1, with D perhaps TRBD2 (5 bases). Germline lookup yields CDR1 SGHDT and CDR2 YYEEEE. V was pared by 0 bases and J by 14 bases, with 12 bases between. This CDR3 contains 12 residues. CDR3 in amino acids: CASSLAPTSEFF. CDR3 DNA sequence: TGTGCCAGCAGCTTGGCCCCTACTAGTGAGTTCTTC.

The chain uses TRBV5-1 and TRBJ2-5, with 12 bases fitting TRBD2. J was trimmed by 3 bases and V by 0 bases; bases with no gene match: 3. Germline V lookup: CDR1 SGHRS, CDR2 YFSETQ. This CDR3 is built from 16 residues. This CDR3 is CASSLGLAGDEETQYF. The CDR3 DNA reads TGCGCCAGCAGCTTGGGACTAGCGGGGGATGAAGAGACCCAGTACTTC.